Described below is a single T cell receptor beta chain sequence and its context. Its specificity is unknown. This sample was taken from a study of CD8 T cells in ankylosing spondylitis. Study-wide results and limits: Previous work reported some of these motif variants in the synovial fluid and blood of reactive arthritis. A TCR beta motif of seven or eight highly homologous variants appeared characteristic of ankylosing spondylitis blood.

Germline V gene sequence: CDR1 LGHDT, CDR2 YNNKEL (reference sequence). Losses at the gene ends were 2 bases for V and 6 bases for J; bases not matched to a gene: 7. CDR3 size: 15 residues. Library preparation for TCR beta used quantitative 5'-RACE with molecular barcodes. TCRdb passed the 5' RACE reads through MiXCR, listing each CDR3 protein once. The table records approximately 340,000 distinct CDR3 sequences, approximately 15% of them present only once. The source material was blood, either unsorted or a sorted T cell fraction (not recorded which). The source of this sequence is a male donor with ankylosing spondylitis or in good health (not recorded which). This chain uses TRBV3-1 with TRBJ1-2; 9 bases align to TRBD1. CDR3 DNA sequence: TGTGCCAGCAGCCAACCCCGGGACAGGGTCAATGGCTACACCTTC. Encoded protein: CASSQPRDRVNGYTF.